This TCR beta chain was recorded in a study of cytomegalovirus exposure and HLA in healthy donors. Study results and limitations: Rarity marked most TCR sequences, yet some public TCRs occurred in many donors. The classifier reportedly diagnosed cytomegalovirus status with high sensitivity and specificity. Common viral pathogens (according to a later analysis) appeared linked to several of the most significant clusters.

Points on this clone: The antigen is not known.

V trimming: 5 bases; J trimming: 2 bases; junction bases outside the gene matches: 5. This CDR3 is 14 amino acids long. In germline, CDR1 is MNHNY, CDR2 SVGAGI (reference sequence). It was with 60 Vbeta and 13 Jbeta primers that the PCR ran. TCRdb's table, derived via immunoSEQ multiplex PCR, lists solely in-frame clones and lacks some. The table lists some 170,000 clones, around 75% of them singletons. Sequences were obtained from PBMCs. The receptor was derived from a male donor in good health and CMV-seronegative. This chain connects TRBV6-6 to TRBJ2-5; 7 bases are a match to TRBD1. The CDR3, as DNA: TGTGCCAGCAGTGCTACAGGGGAACAAGAGACCCAGTACTTC. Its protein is CASSATGEQETQYF.